One and the same sample provided the 20 T cell receptor beta chains below, sequenced in a study of blood T cell repertoires in COVID-19. Produced via immunoSEQ multiplex PCR; TCRdb's table is partial and in-frame only. The sample gives 35,000 to 50,000 clones, around 80% of which show up once; about a quarter is in the top ten. Sequenced: peripheral blood. The receptors come from a man older than 75 with acute or convalescent COVID-19.

The table lists this clone with a count of one. The chain links TRBV30 to TRBJ1-6; D gene ambiguous. Germline V lookup: CDR1 GTSNPN, CDR2 SVGIG (reference sequence). The CDR3 has 14 amino acids. With 3 bases removed from V and 7 bases from J, the gap between germline ends came to 13 bases. The CDR3 loop reads CAWSERRNNSPLHF. DNA of the CDR3: TGTGCCTGGAGCGAAAGGAGGAACAATTCACCCCTCCACTTT.

The CDR3 DNA reads as TGTGCCAGCCAGGTGGGCAGGGCTGGAAACACCATATATTTT. Residues: CASQVGRAGNTIYF. The chain is built from TRBV28 and TRBJ1-3, with D possibly TRBD1 on 5 matching bases. The CDR3 loop spans 14 amino acids. V shed 8 bases and J shed 2 bases, with 13 bases lying between them. Germline CDR1 reads MDHEN; CDR2 reads SYDVKM.

This sequence joins TRBV19 and TRBJ1-1; 7 nucleotides agree with TRBD1. V shed 6 bases and J 4 bases; nucleotides not matched to a gene: 8. This CDR3 comprises 14 residues. From germline, CDR1 is LNHDA and CDR2 SQIVND (reference sequence). DNA for the CDR3: TGTGCCAGTAGCCGTACCAGGGGGATCACTGAAGCTTTCTTT. The encoded protein is CASSRTRGITEAFF.

V usage is TRBV12-3 or TRBV12-4 and J usage is TRBJ1-2; TRBD1 matches 10 bases. CDR3 length equals 13 residues. J lost 9 bases, V lost 6 bases, and 7 bases had no gene match. CDR3 sequence (DNA): TGTGCCAGCAGCAGGACAGGGGGAATTCGCTACACCTTC. This codes for CASSRTGGIRYTF.

The V gene is TRBV19, the J gene TRBJ1-1, with D maybe TRBD1 (6 bases). This CDR3 contains 15 residues. V lost 2 bases and J lost 6, with 16 bases in between. CDR1 is LNHDA, CDR2 SQIVND, per germline (reference sequence). Here the CDR3 DNA reads TGTGCCAGTAGTATAAGCCCCACAGGGCTTTCTGAAGCTTTCTTT. The encoded protein is CASSISPTGLSEAFF.

The J gene is TRBJ2-7, the V gene TRBV6-5, with D unclear. The CDR3 runs to 13 residues. The ends were cut back, 2 bases at V and 3 bases at J, with 8 bases in the middle. The V gene's germline CDR1 is MNHEY and CDR2 SVGAGI. CDR3 sequence reads: CASSYGPNYEQYF. The CDR3 bases are TGTGCCAGCAGTTACGGCCCCAACTACGAGCAGTACTTC.

The chain combines TRBV27 with TRBJ1-5; D is uncertain. CDR3 length equals 15 residues. Germline values: CDR1 MNHEY, CDR2 SMNVEV (reference sequence). V lost 2 bases to trimming and J lost 0 bases, with 8 bases between them. CDR3 bases: TGTGCCAGCAGTTTACGTCCTTATAGCAATCAGCCCCAGCATTTT. Its translation is CASSLRPYSNQPQHF.

The CDR3 sequence is CASSPQAGQGGGYTF. In nucleotides, the CDR3 is TGTGCCAGCAGCCCTCAGGCGGGACAGGGAGGTGGCTACACCTTC. V is TRBV7-2 and J is TRBJ1-2; TRBD1 aligns across 9 bases. The CDR3 consists of 15 residues. The V gene end was trimmed by 5 bases and the J gene end by 7 bases; junction bases not matched to a gene: 11. Germline CDR1 SGHTA, CDR2 FQGNSA.

The CDR3: CSVEDTTGSQDTQYF. CDR3 in DNA: TGCAGCGTTGAAGATACGACAGGGAGTCAGGATACGCAGTATTTT. The J gene is TRBJ2-3, the V gene TRBV29-1; TRBD1 agrees at 7 bases. Germline CDR1 is SQVTM and CDR2 is ANQGSEA. With V trimmed by 0 bases and J by 6 bases, 9 bases remained unmatched. The CDR3 runs 15 residues.

This clone was seen ten or more times. V usage is TRBV12-3 or TRBV12-4 and J usage is TRBJ2-7, with a weak D call TRBD1 (5 bases). V lost 5 bases and J lost 2, with 10 bases in between. The CDR3 spans 13 residues. CDR3 DNA sequence: TGTGCCAGCAGTCTCGACAGTACCTACGAGCAGTACTTC. Translation: CASSLDSTYEQYF.

This rearrangement joins TRBV5-4 to TRBJ1-6, with unresolved D. V was clipped by 2 bases and J by 8 bases, with 11 bases between them. CDR3 length: 14 residues. Germline loops: CDR1 SGHNT, CDR2 YYREEE (reference sequence). CDR3 DNA sequence: TGTGCCAGCAGCTTCGTAGTGAGGGATTCACCCCTCCACTTT. Its translation: CASSFVVRDSPLHF.

The rearrangement joins TRBV5-1 to TRBJ2-5, with 8 bases fitting TRBD1. This CDR3 spans 15 amino acids. Losses at the gene ends were 0 bases for V and 5 bases for J; bases not matched to a gene: 6. The germline V gene has CDR1 SGHRS and CDR2 YFSETQ. CDR3 coding DNA: TGCGCCAGCAGCTTGGAGGCAGGGGGCGGGGAGACCCAGTACTTC. It encodes CASSLEAGGGETQYF.

The chain is built from TRBV2 and TRBJ1-2, with TRBD1 identical over 10 bases. The CDR3 has 13 amino acids. Germline V gene lookup returns CDR1 SNHLY and CDR2 FYNNEI. With V trimmed by 9 bases and J by 6 bases, 7 bases remained unmatched. CDR3 bases: TGTGCCAGTTGGACAGGGGGATCGAATGGCTACACCTTC. It translates to CASWTGGSNGYTF.

CDR3 amino acids: CASSSWGAGNTIYF. In DNA, the CDR3 is TGCGCCAGCAGCTCTTGGGGGGCTGGAAACACCATATATTTT. The chain joins TRBV5-1 to TRBJ1-3; perhaps TRBD1 as D (5 bases). The CDR3 spans 14 residues. The germline V gene has CDR1 SGHRS and CDR2 YFSETQ. V was clipped by 3 bases and J by 2 bases, with 9 bases between them.

This chain connects TRBV5-4 to TRBJ2-5, with D possibly matching TRBD2 (7 bases). The CDR3 covers 15 residues. With 0 bases removed from V and 5 bases from J, the gap between germline ends came to 14 bases. Germline CDR1 and CDR2: SGHNT and YYREEE (reference sequence). CDR3 amino acids: CASSLGGSTGETQYF. CDR3 DNA sequence: TGTGCCAGCAGCTTGGGCGGGAGTACAGGGGAGACCCAGTACTTC.

This chain uses TRBV10-3 with TRBJ2-3; 10 bases align to TRBD2. Germline trimming cut 4 bases from V and 0 bases from J; bases unmatched to any gene: 4. Looked up from germline, CDR1 is ENHRY and CDR2 is SYGVKD. The CDR3 loop spans 16 amino acids. For the CDR3, the DNA is TGTGCCATCAGTGGCGGACTAGCGGCTAGCACAGATACGCAGTATTTT. Translation gives CAISGGLAASTDTQYF.

This chain links TRBV24-1 with TRBJ2-2; D gene unclear. Trimming cost V 5 bases and J 3 bases, with 12 bases left between them. This CDR3 contains 15 residues. Per the germline V gene, CDR1 is KGHDR and CDR2 is SFDVKD. CDR3: CATSGPNSDTGELFF. The CDR3 DNA follows: TGTGCCACCAGTGGCCCCAACAGTGACACCGGGGAGCTGTTTTTT.

The chain uses TRBV4-2 and TRBJ2-2, with D maybe TRBD2 (5 bases). The CDR3 sequence is 15 residues long. Germline V gene lookup returns CDR1 LGHNA and CDR2 YNFKEQ. The germline V and J ends were trimmed by 1 base and 9 bases, with 15 bases remaining between them. CDR3 nucleotide sequence: TGTGCCAGCAGCCAAGGGGTGGAGCGGACCAGGGAGCTGTTTTTT. Its translation: CASSQGVERTRELFF.

The chain links TRBV5-1 to TRBJ1-4; D is possibly TRBD1 (5 bases). The CDR3 runs to 14 residues. CDR1 SGHRS and CDR2 YFSETQ come from the germline V gene. V lost 0 bases and J 6 bases, leaving 9 bases between the germline ends. The CDR3 loop reads CASSLDWGDEKLFF. CDR3 nucleotide sequence: TGCGCCAGCAGCTTGGACTGGGGGGATGAAAAACTGTTTTTT.

The chain uses TRBV24-1 and TRBJ2-3; no definite D call. The CDR3 contains 14 residues. CDR1 and CDR2 (germline): KGHDR, SFDVKD. V was pared by 6 bases and J by 0 bases, with 9 bases between. CDR3 sequence reads: CATSSLFSTDTQYF. The CDR3 nucleotides read TGTGCCACCAGTTCACTATTTAGCACAGATACGCAGTATTTT.